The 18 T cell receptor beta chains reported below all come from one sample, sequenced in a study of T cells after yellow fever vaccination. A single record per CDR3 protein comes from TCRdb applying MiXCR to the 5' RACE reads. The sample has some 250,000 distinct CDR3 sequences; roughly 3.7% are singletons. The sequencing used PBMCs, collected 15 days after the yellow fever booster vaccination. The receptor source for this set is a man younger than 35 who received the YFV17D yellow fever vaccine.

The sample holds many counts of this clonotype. The CDR3 loop reads CASSELAGSYEQYV. CDR3 nucleotides: TGTGCCAGCAGTGAACTGGCGGGGTCCTACGAGCAGTACGTC. The chain links TRBV6-1 to TRBJ2-7, with a tentative D call TRBD2 (6 bases). This CDR3 is built from 14 residues. V was trimmed by 2 bases and J by 1 base, leaving 9 bases between them. Germline assignment: CDR1 MNHNS and CDR2 SASEGT.

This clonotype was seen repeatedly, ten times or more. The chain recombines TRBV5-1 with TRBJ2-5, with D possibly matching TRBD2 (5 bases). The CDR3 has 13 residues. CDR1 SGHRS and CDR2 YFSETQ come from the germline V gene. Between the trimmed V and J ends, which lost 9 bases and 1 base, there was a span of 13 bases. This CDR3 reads CANARTPQETQYF. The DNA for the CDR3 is TGCGCCAACGCACGGACTCCCCAAGAGACCCAGTACTTC.

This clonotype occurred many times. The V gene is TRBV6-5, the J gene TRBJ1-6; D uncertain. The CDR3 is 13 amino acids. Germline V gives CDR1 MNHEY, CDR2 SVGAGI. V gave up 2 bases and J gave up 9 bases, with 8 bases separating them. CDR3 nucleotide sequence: TGTGCCAGCAGTTACGGCAGACCTTCACCCCTCCACTTT. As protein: CASSYGRPSPLHF.

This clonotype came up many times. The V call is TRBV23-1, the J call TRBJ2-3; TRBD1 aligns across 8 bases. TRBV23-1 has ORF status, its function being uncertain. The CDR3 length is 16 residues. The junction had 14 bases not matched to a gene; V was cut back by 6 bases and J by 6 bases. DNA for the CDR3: TGCGCCAGCAGGATAGACAGGGGACCTTTCGAGGATACGCAGTATTTT. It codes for CASRIDRGPFEDTQYF.

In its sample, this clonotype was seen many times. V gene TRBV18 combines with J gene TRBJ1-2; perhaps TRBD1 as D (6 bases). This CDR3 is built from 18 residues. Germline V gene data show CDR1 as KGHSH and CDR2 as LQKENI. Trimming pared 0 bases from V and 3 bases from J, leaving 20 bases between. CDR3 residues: CASSPPVRGLGTHYGYTF. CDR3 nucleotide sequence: TGTGCCAGCTCACCACCGGTTCGGGGGCTGGGGACCCACTATGGCTACACCTTC. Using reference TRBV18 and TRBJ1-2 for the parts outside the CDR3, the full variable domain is NAGVMQNPRHLVRRRGQEARLRCSPMKGHSHVYWYRQLPEEGLKFMVYLQKENIIDESGMPKERFSAEFPKEGPSILRIQQVVRGDSAAYFCASSPPVRGLGTHYGYTFGSGTRLTVV.

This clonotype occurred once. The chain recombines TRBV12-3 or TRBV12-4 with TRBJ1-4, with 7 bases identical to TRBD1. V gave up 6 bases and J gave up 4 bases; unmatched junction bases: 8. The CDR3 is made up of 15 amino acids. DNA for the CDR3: TGTGCCAGCAGCTCCGGTGGGACAGTTAATGAAAAACTGTTTTTT. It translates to CASSSGGTVNEKLFF.

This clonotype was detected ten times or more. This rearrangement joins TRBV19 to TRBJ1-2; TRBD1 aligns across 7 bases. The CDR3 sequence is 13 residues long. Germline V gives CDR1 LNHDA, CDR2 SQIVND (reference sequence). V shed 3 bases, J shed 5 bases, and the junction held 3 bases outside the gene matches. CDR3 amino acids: CASSIGTVYGYTF. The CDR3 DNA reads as TGTGCCAGTAGTATCGGGACAGTTTATGGCTACACCTTC. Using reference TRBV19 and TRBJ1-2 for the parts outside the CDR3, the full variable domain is DGGITQSPKYLFRKEGQNVTLSCEQNLNHDAMYWYRQDPGQGLRLIYYSQIVNDFQKGDIAEGYSVSREKKESFPLTVTSAQKNPTAFYLCASSIGTVYGYTFGSGTRLTVV.

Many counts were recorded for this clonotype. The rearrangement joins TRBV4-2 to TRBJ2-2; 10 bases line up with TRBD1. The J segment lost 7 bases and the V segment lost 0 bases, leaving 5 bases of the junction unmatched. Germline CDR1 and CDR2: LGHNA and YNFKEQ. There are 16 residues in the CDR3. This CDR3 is CASSQDTGTGVGELFF. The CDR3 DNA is TGTGCCAGCAGCCAAGATACGGGGACAGGGGTCGGGGAGCTGTTTTTT.

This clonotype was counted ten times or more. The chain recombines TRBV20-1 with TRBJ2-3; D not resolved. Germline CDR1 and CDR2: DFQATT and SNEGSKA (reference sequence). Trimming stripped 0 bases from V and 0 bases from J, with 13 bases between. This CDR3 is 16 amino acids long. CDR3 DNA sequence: TGCAGTGCTAGAGATGTCGGGCATCTCAGCACAGATACGCAGTATTTT. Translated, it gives CSARDVGHLSTDTQYF.

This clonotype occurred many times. The CDR3 spells CASSETPQGRGEAFF. CDR3 DNA sequence: TGTGCCAGCAGCGAGACGCCACAGGGGAGGGGTGAAGCTTTCTTT. V usage is TRBV7-9 and J usage is TRBJ1-1; 7 nucleotides match TRBD1. The CDR3 has 15 residues. CDR1 is SEHNR and CDR2 is FQNEAQ in the germline V gene (reference sequence). Germline trimming cut 5 bases from V and 7 bases from J; bases unmatched to any gene: 13. The variable domain in full, with the rest retrieved from reference TRBV7-9 and TRBJ1-1, is DTGVSQNPRHKITKRGQNVTFRCDPISEHNRLYWYRQTLGQGPEFLTYFQNEAQLEKSRLLSDRFSAERPKGSFSTLEIQRTEQGDSAMYLCASSETPQGRGEAFFGQGTRLTVV.

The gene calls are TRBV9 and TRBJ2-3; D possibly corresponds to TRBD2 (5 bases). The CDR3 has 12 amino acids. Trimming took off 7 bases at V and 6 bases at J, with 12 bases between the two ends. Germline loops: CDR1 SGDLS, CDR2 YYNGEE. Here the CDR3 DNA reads TGTGCCAGCGCCTCCCCTAGCGATACGCAGTATTTT. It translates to CASASPSDTQYF.

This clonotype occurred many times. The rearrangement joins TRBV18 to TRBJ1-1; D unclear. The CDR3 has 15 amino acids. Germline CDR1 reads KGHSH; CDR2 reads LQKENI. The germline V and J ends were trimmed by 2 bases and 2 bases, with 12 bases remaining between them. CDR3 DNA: TGTGCCAGCTCACCAAACGCGGCGGGAAACACTGAAGCTTTCTTT. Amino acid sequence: CASSPNAAGNTEAFF.

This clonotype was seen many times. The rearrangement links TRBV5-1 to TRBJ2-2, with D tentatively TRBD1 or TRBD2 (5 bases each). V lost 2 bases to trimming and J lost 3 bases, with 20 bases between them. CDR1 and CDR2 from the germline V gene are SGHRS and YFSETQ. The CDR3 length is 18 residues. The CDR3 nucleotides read TGCGCCAGCAGCTTCCCCCCCGGGGCTATACGACACACCGGGGAGCTGTTTTTT. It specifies CASSFPPGAIRHTGELFF.

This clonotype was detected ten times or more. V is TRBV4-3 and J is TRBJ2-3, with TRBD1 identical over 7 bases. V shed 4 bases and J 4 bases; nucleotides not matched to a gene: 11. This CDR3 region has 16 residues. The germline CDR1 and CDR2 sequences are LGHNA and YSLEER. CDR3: CASSPGTVGNSDTQYF. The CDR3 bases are TGCGCCAGCAGCCCGGGGACAGTTGGGAACTCAGATACGCAGTATTTT.

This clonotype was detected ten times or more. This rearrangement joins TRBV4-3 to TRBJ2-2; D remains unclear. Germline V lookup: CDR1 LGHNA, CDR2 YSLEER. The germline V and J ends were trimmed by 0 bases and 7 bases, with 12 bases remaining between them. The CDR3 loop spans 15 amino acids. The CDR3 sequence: CASSQDRTTGGELFF. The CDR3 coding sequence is TGCGCCAGCAGCCAAGATAGGACGACGGGCGGGGAGCTGTTTTTT.

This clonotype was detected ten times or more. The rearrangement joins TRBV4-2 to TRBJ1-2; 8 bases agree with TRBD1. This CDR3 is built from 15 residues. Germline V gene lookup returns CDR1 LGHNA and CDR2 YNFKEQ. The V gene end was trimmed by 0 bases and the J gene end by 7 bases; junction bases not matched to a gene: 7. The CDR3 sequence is CASSQERTGLSGYTF. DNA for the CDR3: TGTGCCAGCAGCCAAGAAAGGACAGGGCTTAGTGGCTACACCTTC.

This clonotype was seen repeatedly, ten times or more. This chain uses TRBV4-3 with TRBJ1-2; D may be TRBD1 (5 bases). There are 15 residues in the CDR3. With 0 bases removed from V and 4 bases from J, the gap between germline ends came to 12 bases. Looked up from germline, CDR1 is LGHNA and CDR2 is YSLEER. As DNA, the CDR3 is TGCGCCAGCAGCCAAGAGGCAGGGAGAAGCTATGGCTACACCTTC. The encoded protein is CASSQEAGRSYGYTF.

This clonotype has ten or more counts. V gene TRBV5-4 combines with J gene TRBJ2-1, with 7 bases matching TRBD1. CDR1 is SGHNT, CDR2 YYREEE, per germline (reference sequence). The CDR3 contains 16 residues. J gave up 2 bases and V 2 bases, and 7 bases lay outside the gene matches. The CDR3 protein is CASSLRQGSTYNEQFF. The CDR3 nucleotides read TGTGCCAGCAGCTTAAGACAGGGCAGCACCTACAATGAGCAGTTCTTC.